This entry describes one TCR beta chain. Its antigen is unknown. The PCR contained 60 Vbeta and 13 Jbeta primers. Using immunoSEQ multiplex PCR, the repertoire was profiled, and TCRdb retains in-frame clones only, with some absent. This sample has 200,000 to 250,000 clones, with 80% to 85% found just once. The CDR3 has 16 residues. Germline V gene data show CDR1 as SNHLY and CDR2 as FYNNEI. J lost 3 bases, V lost 6 bases, and 8 bases had no gene match. This specimen belongs to a study of cytomegalovirus exposure and HLA in healthy donors. Findings and caveats of the study: Prior analysis indicated that the majority of TCR beta V segments exhibited productivity approximately 87% or approximately 30% of the time. Analysis performed later found about 17,000 TCR beta sequences associated with HLA alleles at 0.05 false discovery rate. An observed cluster of highly shared sequence variants was recorded as a likely sequencing artifact.

The genes are TRBV2 and TRBJ2-7; 13 nucleotides align to TRBD2. This receptor was taken from a woman between 55 and 75 years old in good health and CMV-seropositive. Sequences were obtained from PBMCs. The CDR3 sequence: CASRPGLAGASYEQYF. In DNA, the CDR3 is TGTGCCAGCAGGCCCGGACTAGCGGGAGCAAGCTACGAGCAGTACTTC. The variable domain in full, with the rest retrieved from reference TRBV2 and TRBJ2-7, is EPEVTQTPSHQVTQMGQEVILRCVPISNHLYFYWYRQILGQKVEFLVSFYNNEISEKSEIFDDQFSVERPDGSNFTLKIRSTKLEDSAMYFCASRPGLAGASYEQYFGPGTRLTVT.